This TCR beta chain comes out of a study of Ad26.COV2.S vaccination and SARS-CoV-2 variants. Remarks on this clone: Its matching antigen is unknown.

Using immunoSEQ multiplex PCR, the repertoire was profiled, and TCRdb retains in-frame clones only, with some absent. The data contain around 86,000 clones, around 82% of them singletons. The V gene end was trimmed by 5 bases and the J gene end by 1 base; junction bases not matched to a gene: 4. The CDR3 totals 13 residues. The germline V gene has CDR1 SQVTM and CDR2 ANQGSEA. Notes on the study in general: Total T cell responses, in the TCR breadth and depth analyses, may have been underestimated.

The chain uses TRBV29-1 and TRBJ1-1; 7 bases are shared with TRBD1. The clonotype was recovered from a human donor who had recovered from COVID-19. The sample here was peripheral blood, taken after recovery from COVID-19. The CDR3 DNA reads TGCAGCGTTCCGGGACAGACGAACACTGAAGCTTTCTTT. It translates to CSVPGQTNTEAFF. Together with reference TRBV29-1 and TRBJ1-1, the CDR3 gives the full variable domain: SAVISQKPSRDICQRGTSLTIQCQVDSQVTMMFWYRQQPGQSLTLIATANQGSEATYESGFVIDKFPISRPNLTFSTLTVSNMSPEDSSIYLCSVPGQTNTEAFFGQGTRLTVV.